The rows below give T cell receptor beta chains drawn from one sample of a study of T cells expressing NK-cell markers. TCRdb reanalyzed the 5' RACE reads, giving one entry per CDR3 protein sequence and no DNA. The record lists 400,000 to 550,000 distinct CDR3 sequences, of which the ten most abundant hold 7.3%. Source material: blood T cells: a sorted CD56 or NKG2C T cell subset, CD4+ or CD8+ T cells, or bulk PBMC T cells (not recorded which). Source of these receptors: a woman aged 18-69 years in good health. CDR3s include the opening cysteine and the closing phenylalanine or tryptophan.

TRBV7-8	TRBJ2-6	CASSLVGGFPSGANVLTF
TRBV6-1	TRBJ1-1	CASREGFTTEAFF
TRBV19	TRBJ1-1	CASSISGFRVNTEAFF
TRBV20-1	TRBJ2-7	CSATAGLAGHSSYEQYF
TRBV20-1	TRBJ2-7	CSASWSAAKPYEQYF
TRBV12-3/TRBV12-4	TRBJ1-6	CASRDRADNSPLHF
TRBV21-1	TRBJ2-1	CASSAPSGKGNNEQFF
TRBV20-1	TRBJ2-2	CSASRRTGELFF
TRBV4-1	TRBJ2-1	CASSQDPGSYNEQFF
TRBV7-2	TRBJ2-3	CASSDGALPSTDTQYF
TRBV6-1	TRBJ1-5	CASGGSFSNQPQHF
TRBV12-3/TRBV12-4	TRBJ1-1	CASSSPVRDRGTEAFF
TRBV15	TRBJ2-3	CATRAGAADTQYF
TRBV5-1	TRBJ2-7	CASRQEGQVFYEQYF
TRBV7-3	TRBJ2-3	CASSLTEADTQYF
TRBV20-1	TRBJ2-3	CSARLAPRASSTDTQYF
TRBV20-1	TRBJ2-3	CSARALAGAIDTQYF
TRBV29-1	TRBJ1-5	CSVGDGSNQPQHF
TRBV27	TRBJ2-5	CASSKQGAETQYF
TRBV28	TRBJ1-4	CASSFGIPLNEKLFF
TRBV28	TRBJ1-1	CASRGPQNTEAFF
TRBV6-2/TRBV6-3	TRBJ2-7	CASRRGSYEQYF
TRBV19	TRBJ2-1	CASGGEVGEQFF
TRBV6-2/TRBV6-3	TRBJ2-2	CASSYTSGLAVNTGELFF
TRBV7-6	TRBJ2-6	CASSSFPGTSNSGANVLTF
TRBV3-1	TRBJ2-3	CASSQILRPTTDTQYF
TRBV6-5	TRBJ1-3	CASSYSRVWAGNTIYF
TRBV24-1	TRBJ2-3	CATSALTASHADTQYF
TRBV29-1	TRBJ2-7	CSVVSATSGRNGYEQYF
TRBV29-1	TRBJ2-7	CSVLAGDYSEQYF
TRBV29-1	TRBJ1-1	CSGADRVNTEAFF
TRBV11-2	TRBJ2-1	CASSSTPQREKQFF
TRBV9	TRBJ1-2	CASSVDGTRGDYGYTF
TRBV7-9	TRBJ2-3	CASAGAVSTDTQYF
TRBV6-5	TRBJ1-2	CASSYSVTAYNYGYTF
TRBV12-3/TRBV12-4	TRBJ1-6	CASSLLWNSPLHF
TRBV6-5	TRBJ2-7	CASSYPSTGVNSYEQYF
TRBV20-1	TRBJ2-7	CSARDGAGPYEQYF
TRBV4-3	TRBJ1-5	CASSQERGGGQPQHF
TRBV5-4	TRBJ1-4	CASSLATGGPTNEKLFF
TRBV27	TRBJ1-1	CASSLSPSAPEAFF
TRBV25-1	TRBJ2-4	CASSARDSPGKNIQYF
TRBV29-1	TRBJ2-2	CSVDGTNEVGTGELFF
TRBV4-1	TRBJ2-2	CASSQPPGQGSTGELFF
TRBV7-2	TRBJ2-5	CASSQLAGQETQYF
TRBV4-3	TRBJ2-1	CASSQYPGLAGGSNNEQFF
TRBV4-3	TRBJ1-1	CASSHLTGQGAVEAFF
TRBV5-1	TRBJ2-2	CASKVSPLEVSGELFF
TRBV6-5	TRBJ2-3	CASSPGRVPQYF
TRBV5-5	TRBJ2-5	CASHLAGGYQETQYF
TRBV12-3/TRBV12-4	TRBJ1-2	CASSPTGPLNYGYTF